One and the same sample provided the 10 T cell receptor beta chains below, sequenced in a study of T cell responses to AZD1222 COVID-19 vaccine. The table came from immunoSEQ multiplex PCR; TCRdb's copy has only in-frame clones and leaves some out. Of just under 90,000 clones listed, over 75% are singletons. The sample here was peripheral blood, taken 28 days after the second AZD1222 dose. Receptors originate from an adult who received the AZD1222 COVID-19 vaccine.

The rearrangement links TRBV28 to TRBJ1-5, with unresolved D. This CDR3 has 12 residues. Germline loops: CDR1 MDHEN, CDR2 SYDVKM. V lost 4 bases, J lost 7 bases, and 8 bases lay in between. The CDR3 coding sequence is TGTGCCAGCAGTTCAGGCTGGCAGCCCCAGCATTTT. Amino acids: CASSSGWQPQHF.

The gene calls are TRBV27 and TRBJ1-2; D perhaps matches TRBD1 (6 bases). The CDR3 runs 14 residues. V was shortened by 2 bases and J by 3 bases, with 10 bases between the two germline ends. Germline loops: CDR1 MNHEY, CDR2 SMNVEV (reference sequence). CDR3: CASSLGGGDYGYTF. CDR3 coding DNA: TGTGCCAGCAGTTTAGGAGGGGGAGACTATGGCTACACCTTC.

The chain couples TRBV5-6 to TRBJ1-2, with D possibly matching TRBD1 (6 bases). Germline V gene data show CDR1 as SGHDT and CDR2 as YYEEEE. V was pared by 5 bases and J by 2 bases, with 19 bases between. The CDR3 spans 16 residues. The CDR3 reads CASSLGGANKNYGYTF. In DNA form, the CDR3 reads TGTGCCAGCAGTCTAGGGGGGGCAAATAAGAACTATGGCTACACCTTC.

The chain couples TRBV6-5 to TRBJ1-1; D may be TRBD1 (6 bases). The germline V gene encodes CDR1 MNHEY and CDR2 SVGAGI. The germline V and J ends were trimmed by 10 bases and 3 bases, with 12 bases remaining between them. The CDR3 length is 12 residues. CDR3 protein: CATRGFDTEAFF. CDR3 bases: TGTGCCACCAGGGGTTTTGACACTGAAGCTTTCTTT.

CDR3 in DNA: TGTGCCAGCAGCTTCCGGTACACCGGGGAGCTGTTTTTT. Translated: CASSFRYTGELFF. The J gene is TRBJ2-2, the V gene TRBV5-4; D is uncertain. Germline V CDR1 and CDR2: SGHNT, YYREEE (reference sequence). The CDR3 consists of 13 residues. Trimming cost V 2 bases and J 3 bases, with 5 bases left between them.

This clone was found once. The V gene is TRBV28, the J gene TRBJ2-1, with 7 positions matching TRBD1. The germline gives CDR1 MDHEN, CDR2 SYDVKM. Germline trimming cut 1 base from V and 2 bases from J; bases unmatched to any gene: 2. There are 15 residues in the CDR3. The CDR3 loop is CASSLYRGPYNEQFF. DNA of the CDR3: TGTGCCAGCAGTTTATACAGGGGTCCCTACAATGAGCAGTTCTTC.

The genes are TRBV2 and TRBJ1-2; D uncertain. The V end was cut by 6 bases, the J end by 10 bases, with 6 bases between. From germline, CDR1 is SNHLY and CDR2 FYNNEI. The CDR3 has 9 amino acids. The DNA of the CDR3 is TGTGCCAGCAGGGGGATCTACACCTTC. It translates to CASRGIYTF.

The chain links TRBV7-8 to TRBJ1-5; no clear D gene. Between the trimmed V and J ends, which lost 1 base and 6 bases, there was a span of 13 bases. CDR3 size: 15 residues. Germline lookup yields CDR1 SGHVS and CDR2 FQNEAQ. The CDR3 coding sequence is TGTGCCAGCAGCTTAGTCGGTTCCCTTGGTCAGCCCCAGCATTTT. Translating gives CASSLVGSLGQPQHF.

This rearrangement joins TRBV12-3 or TRBV12-4 to TRBJ1-2; D gene unclear. Trimming stripped 3 bases from V and 8 bases from J, with 10 bases between. CDR3 size: 12 residues. CDR3 nucleotide sequence: TGTGCCAGCAGTTTCGGGGATTCCGGCTACACCTTC. Residues: CASSFGDSGYTF.

The rearrangement joins TRBV5-8 to TRBJ2-6; no reliable D call. Looked up from germline, CDR1 is SGHTS and CDR2 is YDEGEE. Trimming cost V 5 bases and J 0 bases, with 9 bases left between them. CDR3 length: 15 residues. The DNA for the CDR3 is TGTGCCAGCAGTTTGATGAGCTCTGGGGCCAACGTCCTGACTTTC. Its protein is CASSLMSSGANVLTF.